The 2 T cell receptor beta chains below come from one sample, sequenced in a study of blood T cell repertoires in COVID-19. TCRdb's table, derived via immunoSEQ multiplex PCR, lists solely in-frame clones and lacks some. The sample carries about 70,000 clones, over 70% recorded once. Sequencing input: peripheral blood. These receptors were taken from a man aged 50-60 years with active COVID-19.

The rearrangement joins TRBV6-4 to TRBJ2-1, with 12 bases lining up with TRBD2. Losses at the gene ends were 7 bases for V and 10 bases for J; bases not matched to a gene: 8. From germline, CDR1 is MRHNA and CDR2 SNTAGT. The CDR3 covers 14 residues. CDR3 in DNA: TGTGCCAGCACCCTGACTAGCGGGGGACAGGAGCAGTTCTTC. Its translation: CASTLTSGGQEQFF.

The chain combines TRBV3-1 (or the pseudogene TRBV3-2) with TRBJ2-7; 8 nucleotides align to TRBD2. The CDR3 consists of 18 residues. Germline V lookup: CDR1 LGHDT, CDR2 YNNKEL (reference sequence). The trim removed 4 bases at V and 1 base at J, leaving 15 bases unmatched. This chain's CDR3 is CASSRGSGRGTSSYEQYF. In DNA form, the CDR3 reads TGTGCCAGCAGCCGGGGGTCCGGGAGGGGTACTTCTTCCTACGAGCAGTACTTC.